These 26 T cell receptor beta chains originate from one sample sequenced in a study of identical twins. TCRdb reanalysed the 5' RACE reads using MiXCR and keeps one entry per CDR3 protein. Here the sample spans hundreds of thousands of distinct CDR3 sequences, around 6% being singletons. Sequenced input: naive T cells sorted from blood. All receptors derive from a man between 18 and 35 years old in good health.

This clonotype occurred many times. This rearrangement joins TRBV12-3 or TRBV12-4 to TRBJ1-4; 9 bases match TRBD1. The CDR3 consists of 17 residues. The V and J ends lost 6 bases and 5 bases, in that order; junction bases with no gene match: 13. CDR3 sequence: CASRRDRALGLNEKLFF. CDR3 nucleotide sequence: TGTGCCAGCAGGAGGGACAGGGCACTCGGCCTAAATGAAAAACTGTTTTTT.

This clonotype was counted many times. The CDR3 loop reads CSASYRTAIGAQYF. For the CDR3, the DNA is TGCAGTGCTAGTTATCGGACGGCGATTGGGGCCCAGTACTTC. V gene TRBV20-1 combines with J gene TRBJ2-5, with D unresolved. Between the trimmed V and J ends, which lost 3 bases and 9 bases, there was a span of 20 bases. From germline, CDR1 is DFQATT and CDR2 SNEGSKA (reference sequence). The CDR3 runs 14 residues.

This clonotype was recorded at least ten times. CDR3 DNA: TGTGCCACCAGTGATCAAAGGGGGGCCGGGGAGCTGTTTTTT. It encodes CATSDQRGAGELFF. The chain joins TRBV24-1 to TRBJ2-2, with D perhaps assigned TRBD1 or TRBD2 (6 bases each). CDR1 KGHDR and CDR2 SFDVKD come from the germline V gene. CDR3 length equals 14 residues. V gave up 3 bases and J gave up 6 bases, with 10 bases separating them.

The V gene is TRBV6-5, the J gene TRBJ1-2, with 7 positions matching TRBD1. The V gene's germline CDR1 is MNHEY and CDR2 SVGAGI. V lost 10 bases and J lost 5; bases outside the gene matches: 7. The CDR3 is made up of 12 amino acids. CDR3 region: CATPTGWYGYTF. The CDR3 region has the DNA TGTGCCACCCCGACAGGGTGGTATGGCTACACCTTC.

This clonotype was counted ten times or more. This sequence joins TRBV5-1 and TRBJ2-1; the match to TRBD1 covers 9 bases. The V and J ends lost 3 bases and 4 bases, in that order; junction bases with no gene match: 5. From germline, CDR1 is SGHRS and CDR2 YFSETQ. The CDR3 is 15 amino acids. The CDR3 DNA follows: TGCGCCAGCAGCTGGGCCGGGACAGGGTACAATGAGCAGTTCTTC. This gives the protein CASSWAGTGYNEQFF.

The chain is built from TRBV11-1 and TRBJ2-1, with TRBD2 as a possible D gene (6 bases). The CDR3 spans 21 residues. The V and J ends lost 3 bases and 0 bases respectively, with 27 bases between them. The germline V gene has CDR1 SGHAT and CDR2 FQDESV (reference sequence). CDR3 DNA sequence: TGTGCCAGCAGCTTTTCCCCGGGACTCACCAACACGCCTAACTCCTACAATGAGCAGTTCTTC. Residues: CASSFSPGLTNTPNSYNEQFF.

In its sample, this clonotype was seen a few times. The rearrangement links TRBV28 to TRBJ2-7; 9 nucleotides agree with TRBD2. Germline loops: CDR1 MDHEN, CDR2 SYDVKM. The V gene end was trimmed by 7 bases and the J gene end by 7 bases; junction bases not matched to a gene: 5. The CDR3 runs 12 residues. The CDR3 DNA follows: TGTGCCAGCACGGCGGGAGGGTGGGAGCAGTACTTC. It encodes CASTAGGWEQYF. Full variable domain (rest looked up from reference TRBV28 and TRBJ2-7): DVKVTQSSRYLVKRTGEKVFLECVQDMDHENMFWYRQDPGLGLRLIYFSYDVKMKEKGDIPEGYSVSREKKERFSLILESASTNQTSMYLCASTAGGWEQYFGPGTRLTVT.

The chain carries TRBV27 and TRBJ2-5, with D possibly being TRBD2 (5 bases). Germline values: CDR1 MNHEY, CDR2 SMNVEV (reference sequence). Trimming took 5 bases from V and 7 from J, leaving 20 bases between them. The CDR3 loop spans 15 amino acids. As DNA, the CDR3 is TGTGCCAGCAGTCCGTCTCGGACGGTTCGGGGGACCCAGTACTTC. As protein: CASSPSRTVRGTQYF.

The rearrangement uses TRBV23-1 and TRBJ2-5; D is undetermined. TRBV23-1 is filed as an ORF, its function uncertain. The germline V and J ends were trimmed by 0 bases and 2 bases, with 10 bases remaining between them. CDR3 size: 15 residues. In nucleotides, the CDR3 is TGCGCCAGCAGTCAATCGCAGCTAAAACAAGAGACCCAGTACTTC. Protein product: CASSQSQLKQETQYF.

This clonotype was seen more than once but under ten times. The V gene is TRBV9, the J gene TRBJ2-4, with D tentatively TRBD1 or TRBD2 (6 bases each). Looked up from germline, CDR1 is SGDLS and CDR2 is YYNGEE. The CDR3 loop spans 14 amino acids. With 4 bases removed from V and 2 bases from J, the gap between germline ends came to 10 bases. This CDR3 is CASSRGDSKNIQYF. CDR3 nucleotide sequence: TGTGCCAGCAGCAGGGGGGACTCCAAAAACATTCAGTACTTC.

CDR3 bases: TGTGCCAGCAGTTCCCGGACTAGCGGGAAAGCAGATACGCAGTATTTT. It yields the protein CASSSRTSGKADTQYF. J is TRBJ2-3 and V is TRBV12-3 or TRBV12-4; 12 bases line up with TRBD2. This CDR3 region has 16 residues. V dropped 4 bases and J dropped 4; count of bases not matched to a gene: 6.

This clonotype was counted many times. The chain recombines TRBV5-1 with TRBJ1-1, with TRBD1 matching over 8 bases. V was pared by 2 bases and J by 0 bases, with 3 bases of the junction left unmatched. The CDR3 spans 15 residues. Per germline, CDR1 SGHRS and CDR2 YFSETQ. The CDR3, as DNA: TGCGCCAGCAGCTTTGGACAGGGCCTGAACACTGAAGCTTTCTTT. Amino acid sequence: CASSFGQGLNTEAFF.

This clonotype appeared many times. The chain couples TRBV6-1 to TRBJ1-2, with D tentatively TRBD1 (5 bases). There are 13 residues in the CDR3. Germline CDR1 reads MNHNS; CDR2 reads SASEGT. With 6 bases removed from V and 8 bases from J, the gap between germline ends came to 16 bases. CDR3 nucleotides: TGTGCCAGCAGCGAGGGACGAGGAGGGGGCTACACCTTC. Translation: CASSEGRGGGYTF.

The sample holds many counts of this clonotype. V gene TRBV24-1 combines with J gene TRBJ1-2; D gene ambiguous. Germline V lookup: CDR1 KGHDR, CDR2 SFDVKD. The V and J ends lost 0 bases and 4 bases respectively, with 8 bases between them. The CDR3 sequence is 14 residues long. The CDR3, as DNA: TGTGCCACCAGTGATTTGCGTTGGCCCTATGGCTACACCTTC. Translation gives CATSDLRWPYGYTF.

The CDR3 protein is CASRAGTASTDTQYF. CDR3 nucleotides: TGTGCCAGCAGAGCAGGGACAGCTAGCACAGATACGCAGTATTTT. V and J are TRBV27 and TRBJ2-3; 7 bases fit TRBD1. Germline V gives CDR1 MNHEY, CDR2 SMNVEV (reference sequence). Trimming removed 6 bases from V and 0 bases from J; junction bases left unmatched: 6. CDR3 length: 15 residues.

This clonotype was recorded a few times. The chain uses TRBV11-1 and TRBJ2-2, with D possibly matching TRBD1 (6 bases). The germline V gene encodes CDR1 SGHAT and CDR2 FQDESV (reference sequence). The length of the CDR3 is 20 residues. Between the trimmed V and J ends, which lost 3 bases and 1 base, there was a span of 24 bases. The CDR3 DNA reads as TGTGCCAGCAGCTTCGCCCCGTCGGACAGACCCAACCAGAACACCGGGGAGCTGTTTTTT. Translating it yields CASSFAPSDRPNQNTGELFF.

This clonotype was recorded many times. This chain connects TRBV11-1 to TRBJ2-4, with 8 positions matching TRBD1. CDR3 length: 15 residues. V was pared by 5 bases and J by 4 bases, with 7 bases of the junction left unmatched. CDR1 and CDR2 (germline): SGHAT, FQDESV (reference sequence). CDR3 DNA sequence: TGTGCCAGCAGCCTCCCCGGACAGGGAAAAAACATTCAGTACTTC. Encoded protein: CASSLPGQGKNIQYF.

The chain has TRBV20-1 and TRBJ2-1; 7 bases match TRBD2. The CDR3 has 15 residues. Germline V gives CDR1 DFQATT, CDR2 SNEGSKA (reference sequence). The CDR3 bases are TGCAGGGCCGTACTAGCGCTCAGCTCCTACAATGAGCAGTTCTTC. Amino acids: CRAVLALSSYNEQFF.

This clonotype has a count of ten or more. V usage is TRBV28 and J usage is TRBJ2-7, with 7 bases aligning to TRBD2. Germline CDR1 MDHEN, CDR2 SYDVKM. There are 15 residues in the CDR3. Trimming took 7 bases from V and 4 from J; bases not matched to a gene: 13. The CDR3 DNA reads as TGTGCCAGCATTAGGAGGCGGGAGCTTTGGTACGAGCAGTACTTC. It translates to CASIRRRELWYEQYF.

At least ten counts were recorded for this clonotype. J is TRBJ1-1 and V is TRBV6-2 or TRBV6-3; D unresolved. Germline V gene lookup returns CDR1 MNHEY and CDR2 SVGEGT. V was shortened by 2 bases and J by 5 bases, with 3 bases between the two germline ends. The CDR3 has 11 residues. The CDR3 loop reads CASSYATEAFF. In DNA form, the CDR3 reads TGTGCCAGCAGTTACGCTACTGAAGCTTTCTTT.

The CDR3 region is CSASLGGREPQHF. As DNA, the CDR3 is TGCAGTGCTAGCCTCGGGGGGAGGGAGCCCCAGCATTTT. V and J are TRBV20-1 and TRBJ1-5; possible D gene TRBD1, 5 bases. The V end lost 3 bases, the J end lost 8 bases, and 14 bases lay between the germline ends. CDR1 DFQATT and CDR2 SNEGSKA come from the germline V gene (reference sequence). This CDR3 is built from 13 residues.

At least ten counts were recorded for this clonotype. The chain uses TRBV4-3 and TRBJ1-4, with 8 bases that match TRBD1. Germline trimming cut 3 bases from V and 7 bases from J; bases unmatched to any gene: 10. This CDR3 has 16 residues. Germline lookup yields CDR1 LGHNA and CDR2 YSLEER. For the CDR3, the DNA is TGCGCCAGCAGCCAGAGCACAGGGGGACGCGCTGAAAAACTGTTTTTT. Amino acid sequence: CASSQSTGGRAEKLFF.

Here the CDR3 reads CASSPNPNRPGQASRGYTF. The CDR3, as DNA: TGTGCCAGCAGTCCCAACCCCAACCGTCCGGGACAGGCTTCGAGGGGCTACACCTTC. This chain connects TRBV11-1 to TRBJ1-2, with 8 bases aligning to TRBD1. This CDR3 has 19 residues. CDR1 and CDR2 from the germline V gene are SGHAT and FQDESV (reference sequence). The J segment lost 8 bases and the V segment lost 6 bases, leaving 26 bases of the junction unmatched.

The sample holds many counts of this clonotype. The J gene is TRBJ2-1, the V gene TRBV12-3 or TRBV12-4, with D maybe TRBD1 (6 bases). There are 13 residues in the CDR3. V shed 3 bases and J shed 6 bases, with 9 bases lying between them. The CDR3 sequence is CASSFRGGNEQFF. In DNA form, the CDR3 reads TGTGCCAGCAGTTTTAGAGGGGGCAATGAGCAGTTCTTC.

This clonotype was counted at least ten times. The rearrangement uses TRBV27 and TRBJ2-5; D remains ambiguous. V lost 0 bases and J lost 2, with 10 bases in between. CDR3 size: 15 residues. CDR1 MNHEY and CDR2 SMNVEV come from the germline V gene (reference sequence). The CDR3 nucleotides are TGTGCCAGCAGTTTATCTCACAGAAATCAAGAGACCCAGTACTTC. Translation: CASSLSHRNQETQYF.

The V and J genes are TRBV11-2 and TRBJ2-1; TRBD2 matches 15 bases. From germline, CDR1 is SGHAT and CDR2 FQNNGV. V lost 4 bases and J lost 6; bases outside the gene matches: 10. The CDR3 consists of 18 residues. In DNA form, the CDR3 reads TGTGCCAGCAGCTCTACAACCGGACTAGCGGGAGGGCCCAATGAGCAGTTCTTC. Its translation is CASSSTTGLAGGPNEQFF.